This T cell receptor beta chain was identified in a study of tumor-infiltrating lymphocytes in localized non-small cell lung cancer. Overall study context: Resected tumor was paired with non-adjacent uninvolved lung from the same patient.

Overall study results and limits: Different pieces of the same tissue were used for each assay.

Data came from immunoSEQ multiplex PCR; TCRdb stores just in-frame clones and leaves some out. The sample has roughly 30,000 clones; around 85% are singletons. Of note for this clone: Its antigen is currently unknown.

The CDR3 sequence is 14 residues long. Germline-derived CDR1 and CDR2 are SGHRS and YFSETQ. The junction had 8 bases not matched to a gene; V was cut back by 2 bases and J by 7 bases. The receptor comes from a human donor with non-small cell lung cancer. Source material: lung tumor tissue. The chain carries TRBV5-1 and TRBJ2-7, with TRBD1 matching over 8 bases. Written as DNA, the CDR3 is TGCGCCAGCAGCTTAGGACAGGGCATGGGGGAGCAGTACTTC. Protein product: CASSLGQGMGEQYF.